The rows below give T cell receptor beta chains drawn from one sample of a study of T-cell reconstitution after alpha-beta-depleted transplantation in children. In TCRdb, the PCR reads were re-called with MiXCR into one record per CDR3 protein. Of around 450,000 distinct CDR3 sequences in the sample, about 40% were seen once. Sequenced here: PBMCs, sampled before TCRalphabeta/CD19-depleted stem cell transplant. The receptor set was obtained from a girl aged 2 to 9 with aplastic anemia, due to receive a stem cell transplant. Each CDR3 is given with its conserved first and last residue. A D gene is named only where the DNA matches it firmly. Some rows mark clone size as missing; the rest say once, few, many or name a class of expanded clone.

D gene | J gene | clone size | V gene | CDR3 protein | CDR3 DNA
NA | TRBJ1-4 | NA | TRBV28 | CASSLRGIQTNEKLFF | TGTGCCAGCAGTTTAAGGGGCATTCAAACTAATGAAAAACTGTTTTTT
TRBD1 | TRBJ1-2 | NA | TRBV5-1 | CASSAGGQGSGDGYTF | TGCGCCAGCAGCGCCGGAGGACAGGGGTCTGGGGATGGCTACACCTTC
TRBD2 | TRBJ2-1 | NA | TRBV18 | CASSPLSGGNYNEQFF | TGTGCCAGCTCACCTTTAAGCGGGGGAAACTACAATGAGCAGTTCTTC
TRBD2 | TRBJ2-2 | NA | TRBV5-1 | CASSWGTSGSGGELFF | TGCGCCAGCAGCTGGGGGACTAGCGGGAGCGGCGGGGAGCTGTTTTTT
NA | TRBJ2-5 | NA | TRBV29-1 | CSVSGRETQYF | TGCAGCGTTAGTGGGCGTGAGACCCAGTACTTC
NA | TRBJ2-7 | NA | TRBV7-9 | CASSPVGRSYEQYF | TGTGCCAGCAGTCCGGTGGGCAGATCCTACGAGCAGTACTTC
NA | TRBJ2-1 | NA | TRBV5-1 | CASSLGPRAPWARNEQFF | TGCGCCAGCAGCTTGGGCCCGAGGGCGCCGTGGGCTAGGAATGAGCAGTTCTTC
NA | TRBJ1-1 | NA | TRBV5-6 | CASSLGRPNTEAFF | TGTGCCAGCAGCTTGGGCAGGCCAAACACTGAAGCTTTCTTT
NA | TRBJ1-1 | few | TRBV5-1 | CASSPDAGMNTEAFF | TGCGCCAGCAGTCCCGATGCCGGTATGAACACTGAAGCTTTCTTT
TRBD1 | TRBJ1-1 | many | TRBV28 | CASSPTGQANTEAFF | TGTGCCAGCAGTCCAACGGGACAGGCGAACACTGAAGCTTTCTTT
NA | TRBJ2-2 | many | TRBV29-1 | CSVEWVGHLNTGELFF | TGCAGCGTTGAATGGGTGGGGCATTTAAACACCGGGGAGCTGTTTTTT
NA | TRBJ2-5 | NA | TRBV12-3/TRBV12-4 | CASCLNVKETQYF | TGTGCCAGCTGTTTAAATGTGAAAGAGACCCAGTACTTC